The source of this TCR beta chain is a study of cytomegalovirus exposure and HLA in healthy donors. Study-level points and caveats: A later analysis appeared to link common viral pathogens to several of the most significant clusters.

The PCR employed 60 Vbeta primers together with 13 Jbeta primers. TCRdb keeps only in-frame clones here, not all; method: immunoSEQ multiplex PCR. Of more than 130,000 clones in the sample, approximately 80% were seen once. In the case of this clone: What it recognizes is unknown.

CDR3 length: 13 residues. Germline lookup yields CDR1 MNHEY and CDR2 SVGAGI. Deletions cut 0 bases from V and 7 bases from J, with 9 bases between. The receptor comes from a middle-aged man in good health and CMV-seropositive. Sequencing input: PBMCs. The chain recombines TRBV6-5 with TRBJ1-2; D perhaps matches TRBD1 (5 bases). The CDR3 sequence is CASSYSGGSGYTF. CDR3 DNA: TGTGCCAGCAGTTACTCGGGGGGATCTGGCTACACCTTC.